The rows below give T cell receptor beta chains drawn from one sample of a study of cytomegalovirus exposure and HLA in healthy donors. Assay used: immunoSEQ multiplex PCR; TCRdb lists only in-frame clones, some missing. The sample contains roughly 150,000 clones, roughly 84% of which appear only once. Sequencing input: PBMCs. Source of these receptors: a man younger than 40 in good health and CMV-seropositive. Both conserved end residues are part of each CDR3. A D gene is named only where the DNA matches it firmly. Part of the rows lack a size; the others show once, few, many or a class for expanded clones.

j_call d_call v_call clone_size cdr3_nt cdr3_aa
TRBJ1-1 NA TRBV18 NA TGTGCCAGCTCAGGCGGGACGGTGAACACTGAAGCTTTCTTT CASSGGTVNTEAFF
TRBJ2-5 TRBD2 TRBV5-4 once TGTGCCAGCGGGCGGGAGGGCCTGATAGAGACCCAGTACTTC CASGREGLIETQYF
TRBJ2-1 TRBD1 TRBV7-9 NA TGTGCCAGCAGCCCCGGACAGGCCTCCTACAATGAGCAGTTCTTC CASSPGQASYNEQFF
TRBJ1-4 NA TRBV6-5 NA TGTGCCAGCAGTCGCGGGAGGGGCGATGAAAAACTGTTTTTT CASSRGRGDEKLFF
TRBJ2-1 NA TRBV7-3 NA TGTGCCAGCAGCTCCGCCTTGAGCTCCTACAATGAGCAGTTCTTC CASSSALSSYNEQFF
TRBJ2-1 TRBD2 TRBV18 NA TGTGCCAGCTCACAAGGACTAGCGGGATACAATGAGCAGTTCTTC CASSQGLAGYNEQFF
TRBJ2-1 TRBD2 TRBV9 NA TGTGCCAGCAGCGGCGCGGGACTAGCGGCCTACAATGAGCAGTTCTTC CASSGAGLAAYNEQFF
TRBJ1-1 NA TRBV18 NA TGTGCCAGCTCACAGGCGGGGGGCGGCACTGAAGCTTTCTTT CASSQAGGGTEAFF
TRBJ2-4 TRBD1 TRBV13 NA TGTGCCAGCAGCTCCCGGACAGGTCTAGCCAAAAACATTCAGTACTTC CASSSRTGLAKNIQYF
TRBJ1-5 NA TRBV7-3 NA TGTGCCAGCAGCTTAAATGGAGGTCAGCCCCAGCATTTT CASSLNGGQPQHF
TRBJ2-7 NA TRBV6-1 medium-sized TGTGCCAGCAGTGAAGAGGGGTTCTACGAGCAGTACTTC CASSEEGFYEQYF
TRBJ1-1 TRBD1 TRBV5-1 NA TGCGCCAGCAGCCGGGACAGGGAAGACACTGAAGCTTTCTTT CASSRDREDTEAFF
TRBJ1-2 TRBD1 TRBV4-2 NA TGTGCCAGCAGCCAACGGACAGGGGCCCACTATTACTATGGCTACACCTTC CASSQRTGAHYYYGYTF
TRBJ1-1 TRBD1 TRBV18 once TGTGCCAGCTCACCGCTGGCCGGACAGGGGAGGACTGAAGCTTTCTTT CASSPLAGQGRTEAFF
TRBJ2-5 NA TRBV27 NA TGTGCCAGCGGGGCCTCTGAGACCCAGTACTTC CASGASETQYF
TRBJ1-2 TRBD1 TRBV9 NA TGTGCCAGCAGCGTAGGACAGGGGTATGGCTACACCTTC CASSVGQGYGYTF
TRBJ1-1 TRBD1 TRBV11-3 NA TGTGCCAGCAGCGTCGGGACAGGGGCTGAAGCTTTCTTT CASSVGTGAEAFF
TRBJ2-1 NA TRBV7-8 NA TGTGCCAGCAGCCCCCTGCGGCTCACATACAATGAGCAGTTCTTC CASSPLRLTYNEQFF
TRBJ2-3 NA TRBV30 NA TGTGCCTGGAGTACGGGCACAGATACGCAGTATTTT CAWSTGTDTQYF
TRBJ2-2 TRBD2 TRBV30 NA TGTGCCTGGAGTGGTCTAGCGGGCATGACCGGGGAGCTGTTTTTT CAWSGLAGMTGELFF
TRBJ2-1 TRBD2 TRBV30 NA TGTGCCTGGCTTGGGGTACTAGCGGTCTACAATGAGCAGTTCTTC CAWLGVLAVYNEQFF
TRBJ2-7 NA TRBV6-1 NA TGTGCCAGCAGTGAAAGGACACCCTACGAGCAGTACTTC CASSERTPYEQYF
TRBJ1-6 TRBD1 TRBV28 NA TGTGCCAGCACCGGCCGGGACAGCCTATGGACTAATTCACCCCTCCACTTT CASTGRDSLWTNSPLHF
TRBJ2-1 NA TRBV18 NA TGTGCCAGCTCACCACCGGGTCTGGAGGGCCCGGGAAATGAGCAGTTCTTC CASSPPGLEGPGNEQFF
TRBJ1-2 TRBD1 TRBV7-3 NA TGTGCCAGCAGCTCTAGGACAGGGGATGGCTACACCTTC CASSSRTGDGYTF
TRBJ2-5 TRBD2 TRBV5-4 NA TGTGCCAGCAGCCCTAACCGGGGTAGCGGGAGGGGGAAGGGCCAGTACTTC CASSPNRGSGRGKGQYF
TRBJ1-4 NA TRBV6-5 few TGTGCCAGCAGTTACCTGGTCGGTGAAAAACTGTTTTTT CASSYLVGEKLFF
TRBJ2-2 TRBD1 TRBV7-8 NA TGTGCCACCAACAGGGGGTACAACACCGGGGAGCTGTTTTTT CATNRGYNTGELFF
TRBJ1-1 NA TRBV5-8 NA TGTGCCAGCAGCTTGGGTTCAGGGCGGGGTGAAGCTTTCTTT CASSLGSGRGEAFF
TRBJ2-7 TRBD1 TRBV10-1 NA TGCGCCAGCAGTGAGAAAGGGACAGGGACACACGAGCAGTACTTC CASSEKGTGTHEQYF
TRBJ2-7 NA TRBV27 NA TGTGCCAGCAGTCCCGGCAGGGGCCGGCCTTCCTACGAGCAGTACTTC CASSPGRGRPSYEQYF